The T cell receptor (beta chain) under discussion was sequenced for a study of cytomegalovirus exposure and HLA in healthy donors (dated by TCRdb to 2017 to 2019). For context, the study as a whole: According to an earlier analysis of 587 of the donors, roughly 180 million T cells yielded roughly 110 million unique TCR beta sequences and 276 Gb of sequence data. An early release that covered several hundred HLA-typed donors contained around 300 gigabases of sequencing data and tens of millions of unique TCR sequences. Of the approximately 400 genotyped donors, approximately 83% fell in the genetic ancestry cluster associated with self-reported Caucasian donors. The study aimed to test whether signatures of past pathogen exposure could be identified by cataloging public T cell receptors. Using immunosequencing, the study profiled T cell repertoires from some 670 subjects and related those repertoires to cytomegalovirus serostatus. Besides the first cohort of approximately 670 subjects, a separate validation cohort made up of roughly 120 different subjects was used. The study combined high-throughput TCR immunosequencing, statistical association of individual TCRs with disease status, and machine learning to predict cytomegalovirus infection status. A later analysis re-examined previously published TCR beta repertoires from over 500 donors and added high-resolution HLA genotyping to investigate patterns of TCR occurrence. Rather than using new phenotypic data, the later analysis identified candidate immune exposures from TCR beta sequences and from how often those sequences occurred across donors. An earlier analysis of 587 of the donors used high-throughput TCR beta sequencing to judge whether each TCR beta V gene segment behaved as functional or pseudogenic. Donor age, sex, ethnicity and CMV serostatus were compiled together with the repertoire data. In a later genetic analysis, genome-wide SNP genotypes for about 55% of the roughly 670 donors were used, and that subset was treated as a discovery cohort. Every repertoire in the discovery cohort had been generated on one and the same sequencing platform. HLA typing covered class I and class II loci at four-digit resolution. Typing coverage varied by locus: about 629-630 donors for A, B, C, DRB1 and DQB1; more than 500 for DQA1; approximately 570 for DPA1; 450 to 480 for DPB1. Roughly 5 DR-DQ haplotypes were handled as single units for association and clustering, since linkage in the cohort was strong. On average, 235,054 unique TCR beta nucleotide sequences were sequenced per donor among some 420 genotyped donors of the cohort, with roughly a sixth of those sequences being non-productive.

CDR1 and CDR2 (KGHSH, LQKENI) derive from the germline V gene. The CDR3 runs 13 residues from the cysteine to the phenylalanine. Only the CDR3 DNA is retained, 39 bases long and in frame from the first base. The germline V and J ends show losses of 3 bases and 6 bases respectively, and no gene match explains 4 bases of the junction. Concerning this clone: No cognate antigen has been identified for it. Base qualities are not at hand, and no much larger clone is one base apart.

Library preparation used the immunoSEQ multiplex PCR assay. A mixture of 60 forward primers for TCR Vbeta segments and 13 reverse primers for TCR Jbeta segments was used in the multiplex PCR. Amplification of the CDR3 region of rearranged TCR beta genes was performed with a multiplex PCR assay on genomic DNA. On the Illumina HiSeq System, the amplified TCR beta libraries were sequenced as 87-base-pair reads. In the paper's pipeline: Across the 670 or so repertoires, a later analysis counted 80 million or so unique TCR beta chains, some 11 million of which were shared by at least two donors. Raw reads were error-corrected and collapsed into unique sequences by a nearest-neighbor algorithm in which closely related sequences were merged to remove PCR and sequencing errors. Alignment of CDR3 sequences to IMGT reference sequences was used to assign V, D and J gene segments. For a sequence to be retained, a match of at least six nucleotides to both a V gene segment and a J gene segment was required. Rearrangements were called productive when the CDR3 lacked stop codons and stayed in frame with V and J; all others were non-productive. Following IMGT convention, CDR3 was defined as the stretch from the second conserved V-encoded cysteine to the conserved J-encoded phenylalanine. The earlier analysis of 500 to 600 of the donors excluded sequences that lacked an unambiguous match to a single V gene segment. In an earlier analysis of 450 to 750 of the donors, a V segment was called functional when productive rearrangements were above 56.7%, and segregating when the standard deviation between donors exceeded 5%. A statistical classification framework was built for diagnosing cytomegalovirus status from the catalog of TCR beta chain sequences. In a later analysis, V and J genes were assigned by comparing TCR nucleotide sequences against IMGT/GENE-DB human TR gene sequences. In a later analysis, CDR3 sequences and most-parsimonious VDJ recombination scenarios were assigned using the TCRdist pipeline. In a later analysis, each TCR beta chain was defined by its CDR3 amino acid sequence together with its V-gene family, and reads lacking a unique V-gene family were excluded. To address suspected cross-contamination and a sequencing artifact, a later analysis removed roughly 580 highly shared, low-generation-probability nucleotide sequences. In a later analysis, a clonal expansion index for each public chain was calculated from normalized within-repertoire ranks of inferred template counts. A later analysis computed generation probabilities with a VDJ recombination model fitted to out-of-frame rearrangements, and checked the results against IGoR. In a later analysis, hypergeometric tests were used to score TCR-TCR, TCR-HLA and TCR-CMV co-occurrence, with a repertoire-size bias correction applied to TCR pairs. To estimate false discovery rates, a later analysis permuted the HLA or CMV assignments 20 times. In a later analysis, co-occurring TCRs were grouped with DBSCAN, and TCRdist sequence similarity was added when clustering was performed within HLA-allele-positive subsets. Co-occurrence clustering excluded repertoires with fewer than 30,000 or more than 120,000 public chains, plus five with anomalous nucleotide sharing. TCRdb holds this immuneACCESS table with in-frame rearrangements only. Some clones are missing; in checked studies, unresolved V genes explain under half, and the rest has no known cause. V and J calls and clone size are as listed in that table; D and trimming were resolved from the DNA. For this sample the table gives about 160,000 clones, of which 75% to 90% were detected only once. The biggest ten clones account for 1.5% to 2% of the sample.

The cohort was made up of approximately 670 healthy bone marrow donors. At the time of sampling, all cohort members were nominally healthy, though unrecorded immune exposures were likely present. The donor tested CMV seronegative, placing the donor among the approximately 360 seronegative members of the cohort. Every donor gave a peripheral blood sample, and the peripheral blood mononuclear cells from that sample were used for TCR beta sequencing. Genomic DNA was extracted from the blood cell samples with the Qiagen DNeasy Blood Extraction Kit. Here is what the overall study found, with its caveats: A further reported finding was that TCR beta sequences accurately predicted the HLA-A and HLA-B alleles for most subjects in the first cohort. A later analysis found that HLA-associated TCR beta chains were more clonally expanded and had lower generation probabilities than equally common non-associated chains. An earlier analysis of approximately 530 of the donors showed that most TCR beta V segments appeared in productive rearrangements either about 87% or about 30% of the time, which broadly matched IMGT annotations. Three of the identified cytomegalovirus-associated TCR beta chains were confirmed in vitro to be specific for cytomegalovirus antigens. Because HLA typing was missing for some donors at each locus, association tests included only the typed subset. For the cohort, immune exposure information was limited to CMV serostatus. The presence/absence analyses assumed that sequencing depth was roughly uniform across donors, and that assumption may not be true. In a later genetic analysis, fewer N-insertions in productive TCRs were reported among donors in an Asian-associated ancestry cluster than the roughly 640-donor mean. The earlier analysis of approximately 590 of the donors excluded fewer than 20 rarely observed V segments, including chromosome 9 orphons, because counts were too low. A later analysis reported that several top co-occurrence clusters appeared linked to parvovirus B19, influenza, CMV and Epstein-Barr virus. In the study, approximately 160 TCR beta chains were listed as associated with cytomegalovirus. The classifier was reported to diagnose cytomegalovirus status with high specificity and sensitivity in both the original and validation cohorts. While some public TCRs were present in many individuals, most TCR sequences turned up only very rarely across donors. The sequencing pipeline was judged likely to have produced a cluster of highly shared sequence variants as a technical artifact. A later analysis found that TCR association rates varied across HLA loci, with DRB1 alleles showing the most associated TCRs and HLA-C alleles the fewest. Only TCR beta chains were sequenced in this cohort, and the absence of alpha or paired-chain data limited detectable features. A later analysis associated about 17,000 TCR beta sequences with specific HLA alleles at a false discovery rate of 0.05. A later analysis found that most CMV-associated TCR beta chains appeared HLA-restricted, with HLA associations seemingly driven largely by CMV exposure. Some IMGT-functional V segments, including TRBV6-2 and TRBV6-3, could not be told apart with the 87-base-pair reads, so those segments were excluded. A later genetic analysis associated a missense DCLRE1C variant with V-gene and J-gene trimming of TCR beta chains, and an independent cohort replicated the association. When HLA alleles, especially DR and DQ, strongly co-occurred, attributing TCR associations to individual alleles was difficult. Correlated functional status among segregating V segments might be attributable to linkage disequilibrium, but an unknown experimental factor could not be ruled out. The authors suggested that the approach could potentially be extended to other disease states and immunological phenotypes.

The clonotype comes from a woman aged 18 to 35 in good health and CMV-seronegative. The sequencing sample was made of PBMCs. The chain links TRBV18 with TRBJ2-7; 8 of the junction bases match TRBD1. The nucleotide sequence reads TGTGCCAGCTCACCCCTCGACAGGGGCGAGCAGTACTTC. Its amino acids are CASSPLDRGEQYF. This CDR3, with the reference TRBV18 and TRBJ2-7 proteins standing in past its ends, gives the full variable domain NAGVMQNPRHLVRRRGQEARLRCSPMKGHSHVYWYRQLPEEGLKFMVYLQKENIIDESGMPKERFSAEFPKEGPSILRIQQVVRGDSAAYFCASSPLDRGEQYFGPGTRLTVT.